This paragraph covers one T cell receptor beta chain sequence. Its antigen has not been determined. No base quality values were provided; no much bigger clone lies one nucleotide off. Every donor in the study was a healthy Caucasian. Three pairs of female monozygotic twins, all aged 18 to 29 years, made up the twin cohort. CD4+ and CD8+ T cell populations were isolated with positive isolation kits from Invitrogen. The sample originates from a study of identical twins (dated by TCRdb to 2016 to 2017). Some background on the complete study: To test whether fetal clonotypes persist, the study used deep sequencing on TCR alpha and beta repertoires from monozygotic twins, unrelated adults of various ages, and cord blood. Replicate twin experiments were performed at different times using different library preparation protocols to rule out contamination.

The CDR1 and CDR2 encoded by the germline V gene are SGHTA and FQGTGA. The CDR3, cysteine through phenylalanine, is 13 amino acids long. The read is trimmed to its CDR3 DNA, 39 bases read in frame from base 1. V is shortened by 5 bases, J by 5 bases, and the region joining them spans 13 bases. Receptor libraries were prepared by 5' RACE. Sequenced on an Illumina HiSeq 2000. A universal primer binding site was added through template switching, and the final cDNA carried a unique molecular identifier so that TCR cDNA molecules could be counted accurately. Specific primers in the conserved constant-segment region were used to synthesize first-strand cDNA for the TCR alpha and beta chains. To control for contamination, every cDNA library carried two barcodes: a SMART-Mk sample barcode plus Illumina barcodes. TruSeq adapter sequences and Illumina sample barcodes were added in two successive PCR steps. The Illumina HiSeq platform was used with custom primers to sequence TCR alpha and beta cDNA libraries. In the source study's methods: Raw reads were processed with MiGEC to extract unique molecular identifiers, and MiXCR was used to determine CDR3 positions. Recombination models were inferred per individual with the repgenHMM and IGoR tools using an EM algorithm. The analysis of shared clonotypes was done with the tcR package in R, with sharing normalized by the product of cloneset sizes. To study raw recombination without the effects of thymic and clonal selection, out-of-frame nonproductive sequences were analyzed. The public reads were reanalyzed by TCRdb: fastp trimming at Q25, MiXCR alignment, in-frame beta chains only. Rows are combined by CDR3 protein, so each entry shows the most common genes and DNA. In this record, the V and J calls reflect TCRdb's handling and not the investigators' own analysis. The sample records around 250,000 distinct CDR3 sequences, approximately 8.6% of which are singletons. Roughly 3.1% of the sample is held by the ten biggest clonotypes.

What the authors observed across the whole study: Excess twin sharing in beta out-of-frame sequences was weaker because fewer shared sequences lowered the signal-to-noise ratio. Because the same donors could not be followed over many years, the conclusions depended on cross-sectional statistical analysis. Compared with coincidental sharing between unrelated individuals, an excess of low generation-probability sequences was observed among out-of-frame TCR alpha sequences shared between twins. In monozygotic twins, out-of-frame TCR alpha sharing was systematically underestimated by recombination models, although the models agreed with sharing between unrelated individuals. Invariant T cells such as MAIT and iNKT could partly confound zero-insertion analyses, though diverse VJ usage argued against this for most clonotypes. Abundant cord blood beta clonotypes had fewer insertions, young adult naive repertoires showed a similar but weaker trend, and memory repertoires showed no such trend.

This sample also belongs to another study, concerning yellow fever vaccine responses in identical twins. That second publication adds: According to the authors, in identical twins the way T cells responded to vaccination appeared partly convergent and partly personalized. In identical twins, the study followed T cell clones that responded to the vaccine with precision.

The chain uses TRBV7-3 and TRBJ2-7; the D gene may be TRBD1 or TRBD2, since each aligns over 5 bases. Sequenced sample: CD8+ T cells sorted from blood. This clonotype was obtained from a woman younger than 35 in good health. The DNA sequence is TGTGCCAGCAGCCACGGGACCAGTGACGAGCAGTACTTC. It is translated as CASSHGTSDEQYF.